The sequence of this T cell receptor beta chain was determined in a study of CD8 T cells in Susac syndrome. When the RNA was reverse transcribed, random hexamers were used with an input of roughly 0.5 to 1 ug. Each CDR3 protein gets one entry after TCRdb re-called the immunoSEQ multiplex PCR reads with MiXCR. The sample yields around 190,000 distinct CDR3 sequences, roughly 94% seen once. The clonotype comes from a human donor with Susac syndrome. Sequencing was carried out using CD4+ T cells from PBMCs.

The CDR3 here is CASSYSNRDRYTDTQYF. CDR3 sequence (DNA): TGTGCCAGCAGTTACTCGAATAGGGACAGGTACACAGATACGCAGTATTTT. The chain uses TRBV6-5 and TRBJ2-3; 8 bases are shared with TRBD1. J lost 2 bases, V lost 0 bases, and 7 bases had no gene match. CDR1 is MNHEY and CDR2 is SVGAGI in the germline V gene. The CDR3 is made up of 17 amino acids.